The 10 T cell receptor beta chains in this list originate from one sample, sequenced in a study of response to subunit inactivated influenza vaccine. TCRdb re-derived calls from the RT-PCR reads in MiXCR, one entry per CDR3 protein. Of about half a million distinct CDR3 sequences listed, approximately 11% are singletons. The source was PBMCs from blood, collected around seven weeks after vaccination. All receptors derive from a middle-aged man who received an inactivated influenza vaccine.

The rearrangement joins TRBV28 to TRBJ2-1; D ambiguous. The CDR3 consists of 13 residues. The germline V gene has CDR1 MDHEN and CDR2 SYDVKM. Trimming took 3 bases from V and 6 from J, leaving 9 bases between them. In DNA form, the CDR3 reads TGTGCCAGCAGTTTCATACAGTCCAATGAGCAGTTCTTC. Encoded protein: CASSFIQSNEQFF.

CDR3 sequence (DNA): TGTGCCATCACCATGGACAGGGGGCTTTATAGAGGCACTGAAGCTTTCTTT. This codes for CAITMDRGLYRGTEAFF. The V gene is TRBV10-3, the J gene TRBJ1-1; 11 bases are shared with TRBD1. CDR3 length: 17 amino acids. V was pared by 7 bases and J by 4 bases, with 14 bases of the junction left unmatched. The germline CDR1 and CDR2 sequences are ENHRY and SYGVKD.

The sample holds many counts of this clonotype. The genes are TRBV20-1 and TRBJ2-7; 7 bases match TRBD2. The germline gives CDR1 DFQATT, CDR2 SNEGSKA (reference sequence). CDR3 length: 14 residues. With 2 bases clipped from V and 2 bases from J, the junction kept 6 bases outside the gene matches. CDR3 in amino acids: CSARKPSGTYEQYF. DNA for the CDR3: TGCAGTGCTAGAAAGCCTAGCGGAACCTACGAGCAGTACTTC.

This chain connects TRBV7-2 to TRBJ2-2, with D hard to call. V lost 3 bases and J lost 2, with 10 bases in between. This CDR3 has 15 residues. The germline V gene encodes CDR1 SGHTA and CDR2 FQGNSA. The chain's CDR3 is CASSLILINTGELFF. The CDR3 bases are TGTGCCAGCAGCTTGATCCTAATTAACACCGGGGAGCTGTTTTTT.

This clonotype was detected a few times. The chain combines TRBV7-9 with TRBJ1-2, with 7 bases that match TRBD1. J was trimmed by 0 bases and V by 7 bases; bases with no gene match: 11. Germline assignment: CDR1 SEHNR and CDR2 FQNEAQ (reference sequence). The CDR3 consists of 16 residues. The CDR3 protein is CASTSPGQTPNYGYTF. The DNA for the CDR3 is TGTGCCAGCACCTCTCCGGGACAGACACCTAACTATGGCTACACCTTC.

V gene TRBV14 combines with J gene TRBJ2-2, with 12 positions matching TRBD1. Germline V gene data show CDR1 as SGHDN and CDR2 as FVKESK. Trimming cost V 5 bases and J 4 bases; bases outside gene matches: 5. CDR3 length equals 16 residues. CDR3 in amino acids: CASSSGTGGVTGELFF. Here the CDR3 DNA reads TGTGCCAGCAGCTCGGGGACAGGGGGCGTCACCGGGGAGCTGTTTTTT.

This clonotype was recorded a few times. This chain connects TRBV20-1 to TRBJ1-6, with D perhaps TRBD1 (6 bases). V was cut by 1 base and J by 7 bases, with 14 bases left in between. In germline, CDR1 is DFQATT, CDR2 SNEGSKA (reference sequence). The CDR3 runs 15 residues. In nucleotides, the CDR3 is TGCAGTGCTAGAGCCTACAGACAGGAAAATTCACCCCTCCACTTT. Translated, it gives CSARAYRQENSPLHF.

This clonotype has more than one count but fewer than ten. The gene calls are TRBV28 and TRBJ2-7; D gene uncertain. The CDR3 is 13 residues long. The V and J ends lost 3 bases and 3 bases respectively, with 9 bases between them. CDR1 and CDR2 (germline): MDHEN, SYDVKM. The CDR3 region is CASSFSVDYEQYF. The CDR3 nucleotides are TGTGCCAGCAGTTTCTCGGTGGACTACGAGCAGTACTTC.

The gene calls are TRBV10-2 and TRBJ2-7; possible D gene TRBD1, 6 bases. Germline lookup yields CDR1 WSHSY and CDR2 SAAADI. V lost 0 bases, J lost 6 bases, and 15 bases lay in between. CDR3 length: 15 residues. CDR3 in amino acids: CASSESFVQGPEQYF. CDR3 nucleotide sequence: TGCGCCAGCAGTGAGTCGTTTGTGCAGGGGCCCGAGCAGTACTTC.

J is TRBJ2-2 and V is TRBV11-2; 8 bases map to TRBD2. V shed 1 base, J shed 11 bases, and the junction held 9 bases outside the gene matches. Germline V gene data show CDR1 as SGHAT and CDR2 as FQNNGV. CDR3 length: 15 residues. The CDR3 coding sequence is TGTGCCAGCAGCTTAGTCCCCGGGAGGGGAGCCGAGCTGTTTTTT. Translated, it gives CASSLVPGRGAELFF.